These 14 T cell receptor beta chains came from one sample sequenced in a study of precursors of human CD4 cytotoxic T cells. Sorted CD4+ central memory, effector memory, IL-7R-high TEMRA and IL-7R-negative TEMRA cells underwent bulk UMI sequencing. TCRdb passed the reads through MiXCR, listing each CDR3 protein once. The sample lists under 600 distinct CDR3 sequences; roughly a sixth were seen once. Sample: memory CD4+ T cells from blood (PBMCs). The receptors were sampled from a human donor in good health.

Within the sample, this clonotype is large (0.1 to 1%). This chain joins TRBV29-1 and TRBJ2-2; 10 bases are shared with TRBD1. The length of the CDR3 is 13 residues. V shed 6 bases and J 7 bases; nucleotides not matched to a gene: 5. Germline values: CDR1 SQVTM, CDR2 ANQGSEA. The CDR3 reads CSVADRGLGELFF. CDR3 DNA sequence: TGCAGCGTCGCCGACAGGGGGCTCGGGGAGCTGTTTTTT.

The chain is built from TRBV7-2 and TRBJ2-3; D not resolved. The CDR3 consists of 12 residues. Trimming took 5 bases from V and 3 from J, leaving 6 bases between them. Germline V gene lookup returns CDR1 SGHTA and CDR2 FQGNSA. The CDR3 DNA follows: TGTGCCAGCAGCCATGGGACAGATACGCAGTATTTT. It is translated as CASSHGTDTQYF.

This clonotype appeared a few times. This chain joins TRBV4-1 and TRBJ1-2; D possibly corresponds to TRBD1 (5 bases). Trimming shortened V by 1 base and J by 2 bases, and 11 bases separated the two germline ends. The CDR3 is 15 residues long. Germline V lookup: CDR1 MGHRA, CDR2 YSYEKL. For the CDR3, the DNA is TGCGCCAGCAGCCAAGCGGGACGACAAAACTATGGCTACACCTTC. As protein: CASSQAGRQNYGYTF.

The table lists this clonotype with a few counts. The rearrangement uses TRBV2 and TRBJ2-3, with 7 nucleotides matching TRBD1. The CDR3 spans 14 residues. V gave up 10 bases and J gave up 1 base; unmatched junction bases: 8. Germline-derived CDR1 and CDR2 are SNHLY and FYNNEI. The CDR3 here is CATPTGWGTDTQYF. The CDR3 nucleotides read TGTGCCACTCCGACAGGGTGGGGCACAGATACGCAGTATTTT.

This clonotype is classed as large. The chain is built from TRBV20-1 and TRBJ2-7, with D hard to call. Germline V gene sequence: CDR1 DFQATT, CDR2 SNEGSKA (reference sequence). Trimming cost V 6 bases and J 0 bases, with 9 bases left between them. CDR3 size: 12 residues. The CDR3 here is CSAMENSYEQYF. The CDR3 nucleotides are TGCAGTGCCATGGAGAACTCCTACGAGCAGTACTTC.

Remarks on this clonotype: A much more abundant neighbour one base away suggests this may be a read error. This chain uses TRBV4-3 with TRBJ1-5; tentatively, D is TRBD1 (5 bases). Germline V gene sequence: CDR1 LGHNA, CDR2 YSLEER. The CDR3 contains 15 residues. V was cut by 0 bases and J by 7 bases, with 13 bases left in between. CDR3 residues: CASSQEIGGSQPQHF. Here the CDR3 DNA reads TGCGCCAGCAGCCAAGAAATCGGGGGGAGCCAGCCCCAGCATTTT.

Relative to its sample, this clonotype is large. The chain links TRBV12-3 or TRBV12-4 to TRBJ1-5; perhaps TRBD1 as D (5 bases). The CDR3 is 15 residues long. The V end lost 1 base, the J end lost 5 bases, and 12 bases lay between the germline ends. The CDR3 is CASSLDGRVDQPQHF. The CDR3 DNA reads as TGTGCCAGCAGTTTAGACGGCAGGGTGGATCAGCCCCAGCATTTT.

This clonotype is labeled large (0.1 to 1%). CDR3 sequence reads: CASSRPSSRGYTEAFF. In nucleotides, the CDR3 is TGTGCCAGCAGTCGCCCGTCGAGTCGGGGTTACACTGAAGCTTTCTTT. The chain combines TRBV6-5 with TRBJ1-1; D is ambiguous. Germline assignment: CDR1 MNHEY and CDR2 SVGAGI. Trimming took 5 bases from V and 3 from J, leaving 19 bases between them. The CDR3 length is 16 residues.

V gene TRBV5-1 combines with J gene TRBJ2-3, with D possibly TRBD1 on 6 matching bases. Trimming cost V 4 bases and J 0 bases, with 9 bases left between them. The CDR3 runs 14 residues. In germline, CDR1 is SGHRS, CDR2 YFSETQ. DNA for the CDR3: TGCGCCAGCAGCCTCGGACAGAGCACAGATACGCAGTATTTT. It encodes CASSLGQSTDTQYF.

By sample fraction, this clonotype is large. The rearrangement links TRBV5-1 to TRBJ1-1; 7 bases agree with TRBD1. The CDR3 covers 14 residues. V dropped 2 bases and J dropped 5; count of bases not matched to a gene: 6. The V gene's germline CDR1 is SGHRS and CDR2 YFSETQ. The CDR3 is CASSFEGAGTEAFF. DNA for the CDR3: TGCGCCAGCAGCTTTGAGGGGGCGGGTACTGAAGCTTTCTTT.

The table lists this clonotype with a few counts. The rearrangement joins TRBV5-1 to TRBJ1-1; weak D call: TRBD1 (6 bases). V gave up 0 bases and J gave up 8 bases, with 11 bases separating them. The CDR3 is 13 amino acids. Germline assignment: CDR1 SGHRS and CDR2 YFSETQ. Here the CDR3 reads CASSLGGLGEAFF. The DNA for the CDR3 is TGCGCCAGCAGCTTGGGGGGGCTTGGCGAAGCTTTCTTT.

By share, this clonotype ranks as large. The chain couples TRBV5-1 to TRBJ2-3; D is possibly TRBD1 (5 bases). CDR1 is SGHRS, CDR2 YFSETQ, per germline. The CDR3 extends over 14 amino acids. Deletions cut 2 bases from V and 5 bases from J, with 12 bases between. CDR3 bases: TGCGCCAGCAGCTTTTCCAGGGTTAGAGATACGCAGTATTTT. Encoded protein: CASSFSRVRDTQYF.

This clonotype is judged large. J is TRBJ1-6 and V is TRBV5-1; D is uncertain. V lost 4 bases and J lost 0, with 11 bases in between. The CDR3 length is 16 residues. CDR1 is SGHRS, CDR2 YFSETQ, per germline. The chain's CDR3 is CASSEGWSSYNSPLHF. The CDR3 nucleotides are TGCGCCAGCAGCGAGGGTTGGAGCTCCTATAATTCACCCCTCCACTTT.

In its sample, this clonotype was seen a few times. The CDR3 nucleotides are TGTGCCAGCAGCCAAAGGGGACTAGCGGGAGGGCCAGGTGAGCAGTTCTTC. It is translated as CASSQRGLAGGPGEQFF. This chain joins TRBV3-1 and TRBJ2-1; 16 bases match TRBD2. The germline V gene has CDR1 LGHDT and CDR2 YNNKEL (reference sequence). The J segment lost 9 bases and the V segment lost 2 bases, leaving 7 bases of the junction unmatched. There are 17 residues in the CDR3.